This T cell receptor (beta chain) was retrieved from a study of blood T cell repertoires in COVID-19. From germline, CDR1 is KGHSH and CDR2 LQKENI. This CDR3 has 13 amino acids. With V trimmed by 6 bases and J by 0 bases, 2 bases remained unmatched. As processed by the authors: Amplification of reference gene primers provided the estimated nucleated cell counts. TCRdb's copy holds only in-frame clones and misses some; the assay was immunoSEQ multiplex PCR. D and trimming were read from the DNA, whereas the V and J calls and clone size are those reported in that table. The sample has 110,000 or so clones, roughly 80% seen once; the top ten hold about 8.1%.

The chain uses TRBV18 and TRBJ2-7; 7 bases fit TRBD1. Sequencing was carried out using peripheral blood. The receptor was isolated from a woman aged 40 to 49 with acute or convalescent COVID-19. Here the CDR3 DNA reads TGTGCCAGCTCGACAGGGAGCTCCTACGAGCAGTACTTC. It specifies CASSTGSSYEQYF. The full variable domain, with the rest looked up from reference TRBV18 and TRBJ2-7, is NAGVMQNPRHLVRRRGQEARLRCSPMKGHSHVYWYRQLPEEGLKFMVYLQKENIIDESGMPKERFSAEFPKEGPSILRIQQVVRGDSAAYFCASSTGSSYEQYFGPGTRLTVT.